One sample yielded the 26 T cell receptor beta chains listed below, sequenced in a study of blood T cell repertoires in COVID-19 (TCRdb year 2020). Library generation was performed with the immunoSEQ multiplex PCR assay. This is the immuneACCESS table as TCRdb keeps it, with only in-frame sequences that have V and J called. A part of the clones is gone; compared with another copy, unresolved V genes explain less than half, and the rest is unexplained. This sample is represented by more than 120,000 clones; 70% to 90% of them were singletons. The biggest ten clones account for about 28% of the sample. The material sequenced was peripheral blood. The receptors stem from a human donor in a cohort sampled during active COVID-19.

The chain joins TRBV14 to TRBJ2-3; D remains ambiguous. Per germline, CDR1 SGHDN and CDR2 FVKESK. There are 18 residues in the CDR3. V was trimmed by 2 bases and J by 0 bases, leaving 18 bases between them. The CDR3 DNA reads as TGTGCCAGCAGCCAATGGGCCTCATCCGGCAGCAGCACAGATACGCAGTATTTT. Translating gives CASSQWASSGSSTDTQYF.

This rearrangement joins TRBV21-1 to TRBJ1-1. TRBV21-1 is tagged as a pseudogene. This CDR3 has 14 residues. CDR3 amino acids: CASSKGGADTEAFF. The CDR3 DNA follows: TGTGCCAGCAGCAAAGGAGGAGCGGACACTGAAGCTTTCTTT.

The chain's CDR3 is CASSPEVLDYGYTF. The CDR3 DNA reads TGTGCCAGCAGCCCCGAGGTCCTTGACTATGGCTACACCTTC. J is TRBJ1-2 and V is TRBV5-6; D ambiguous. The CDR3 sequence is 14 residues long. The V and J ends lost 4 bases and 3 bases respectively, with 13 bases between them. Germline CDR1 and CDR2: SGHDT and YYEEEE.

V is TRBV5-8 and J is TRBJ1-2; TRBD1 is a possible D gene (6 bases). This CDR3 has 15 amino acids. Per the germline V gene, CDR1 is SGHTS and CDR2 is YDEGEE. Trimming pared 4 bases from V and 5 bases from J, leaving 18 bases between. CDR3 nucleotides: TGTGCCAGCAGCCGGGGGGCCATATATCATTATGGCTACACCTTC. It is translated as CASSRGAIYHYGYTF.

This chain connects TRBV7-9 to TRBJ1-2, with unresolved D. Trimming left V 3 bases short and J 2 bases short, with 16 bases between. CDR3 length equals 16 residues. Germline-derived CDR1 and CDR2 are SEHNR and FQNEAQ (reference sequence). CDR3 coding DNA: TGTGCCAGCAGCTTGATTGATACAGTTTTAAACTATGGCTACACCTTC. Translation gives CASSLIDTVLNYGYTF. Supplemented by reference TRBV7-9 and TRBJ1-2, the full variable domain reads DTGVSQNPRHKITKRGQNVTFRCDPISEHNRLYWYRQTLGQGPEFLTYFQNEAQLEKSRLLSDRFSAERPKGSFSTLEIQRTEQGDSAMYLCASSLIDTVLNYGYTFGSGTRLTVV.

V and J are TRBV5-6 and TRBJ2-6, with 12 nucleotides matching TRBD2. V gave up 3 bases and J gave up 0 bases; unmatched junction bases: 7. There are 19 residues in the CDR3. CDR1 is SGHDT, CDR2 YYEEEE, per germline. The CDR3 sequence: CASSSPTSGGRSGANVLTF. The CDR3 DNA sequence: TGTGCCAGCAGCTCACCGACTAGCGGGGGCCGCTCTGGGGCCAACGTCCTGACTTTC.

Points on this clone: Other nucleotide sequences from this sample produce the same CDR3. V usage is TRBV27 and J usage is TRBJ2-1, with D tentatively TRBD2 (5 bases). Germline lookup yields CDR1 MNHEY and CDR2 SMNVEV (reference sequence). Trimming removed 3 bases at V and 2 bases at J, with 8 bases between. This CDR3 has 14 residues. Here the CDR3 reads CASSFGGPYNEQFF. The CDR3 region has the DNA TGTGCCAGCAGTTTTGGAGGCCCCTACAATGAGCAGTTCTTC.

This sequence joins TRBV5-6 and TRBJ1-3; D gene unclear. The CDR3 sequence is 16 residues long. CDR1 SGHDT and CDR2 YYEEEE come from the germline V gene. V was trimmed by 4 bases and J by 0 bases, leaving 14 bases between them. CDR3: CASSTGWIVSGNTIYF. The CDR3 DNA sequence: TGTGCCAGCAGCACGGGATGGATCGTCTCTGGAAACACCATATATTTT. The full variable domain, with the rest looked up from reference TRBV5-6 and TRBJ1-3, is DAGVTQSPTHLIKTRGQQVTLRCSPKSGHDTVSWYQQALGQGPQFIFQYYEEEERQRGNFPDRFSGHQFPNYSSELNVNALLLGDSALYLCASSTGWIVSGNTIYFGEGSWLTVV.

This clone showed up just a few times. The genes are TRBV5-1 and TRBJ1-6; TRBD1 aligns across 9 bases. The CDR3 extends over 14 amino acids. The ends lost 0 bases at V and 9 bases at J; junction bases unmatched: 1. The V gene's germline CDR1 is SGHRS and CDR2 YFSETQ. CDR3: CASSLGTGASPLHF. CDR3 DNA: TGCGCCAGCAGCTTGGGGACAGGGGCTTCACCCCTCCACTTT. Full variable domain (missing parts from reference TRBV5-1 and TRBJ1-6): KAGVTQTPRYLIKTRGQQVTLSCSPISGHRSVSWYQQTPGQGLQFLFEYFSETQRNKGNFPGRFSGRQFSNSRSEMNVSTLELGDSALYLCASSLGTGASPLHFGNGTRLTVT.

About this clone itself: The DNA is left out, because the CDR3 cannot be placed on it with certainty; the CDR3 is given as TCRdb lists it. The J gene is TRBJ1-5, the V gene TRBV30; the D call TRBD1 from the table was never checked on the DNA. The CDR3 sequence runs 12 residues, both termini included. Germline V lookup: CDR1 GTSNPN, CDR2 SVGIG (reference sequence). The CDR3 is CAWSVGTGSLHF.

This chain uses TRBV7-2 with TRBJ2-1, with 12 bases identical to TRBD2. V was pared by 3 bases and J by 7 bases, with 4 bases of the junction left unmatched. There are 15 residues in the CDR3. Germline V gene sequence: CDR1 SGHTA, CDR2 FQGNSA. CDR3: CASSFQGLAGNEQFF. As DNA, the CDR3 is TGTGCCAGCAGCTTCCAGGGACTAGCGGGTAATGAGCAGTTCTTC.

V usage is TRBV4-1 and J usage is TRBJ2-3; D might be TRBD1 (5 bases). Trimming removed 3 bases at V and 0 bases at J, with 19 bases between. In germline, CDR1 is MGHRA, CDR2 YSYEKL. CDR3 length equals 18 residues. The chain's CDR3 is CASSQRTLGGTSTDTQYF. The CDR3 DNA sequence: TGCGCCAGCAGCCAGCGGACACTGGGCGGCACTAGCACAGATACGCAGTATTTT.

This chain joins TRBV3-1 (or the pseudogene TRBV3-2) and TRBJ2-2; 9 nucleotides agree with TRBD1. The CDR3 spans 16 residues. CDR1 is LGHDT and CDR2 is YNNKEL in the germline V gene (reference sequence). The junction had 10 bases not matched to a gene; V was cut back by 6 bases and J by 5 bases. The CDR3 DNA reads as TGTGCCAGCAGGAGGCGGGGACAGGGAAGGACCGGGGAGCTGTTTTTT. Translating gives CASRRRGQGRTGELFF.

The chain joins TRBV5-8 to TRBJ1-1, with 9 bases matching TRBD1. This CDR3 contains 14 residues. The germline CDR1 and CDR2 sequences are SGHTS and YDEGEE. The ends lost 4 bases at V and 3 bases at J; junction bases unmatched: 4. The CDR3 DNA is TGTGCCAGCAGCCACAGGGGGCCGGACACTGAAGCTTTCTTT. It is translated as CASSHRGPDTEAFF.

The chain uses TRBV3-1 (or the pseudogene TRBV3-2) and TRBJ2-1; a possible D gene is TRBD2 (5 bases). The germline V and J ends were trimmed by 4 bases and 12 bases, with 19 bases remaining between them. Germline V CDR1 and CDR2: LGHDT, YNNKEL (reference sequence). The CDR3 length is 14 residues. DNA for the CDR3: TGTGCCAGCAGCCCAAGGGCTAGCCGTTTGGGGCAGTTCTTC. It encodes CASSPRASRLGQFF.

This chain links TRBV19 with TRBJ1-1; D is perhaps TRBD1 (6 bases). V was pared by 4 bases and J by 2 bases, with 14 bases between. This CDR3 spans 15 amino acids. Germline V gives CDR1 LNHDA, CDR2 SQIVND (reference sequence). CDR3 loop: CASSRNRDANTEAFF. The CDR3 region has the DNA TGTGCCAGTAGTAGAAACAGGGATGCTAACACTGAAGCTTTCTTT.

This clone has a single count. The V call is TRBV19, the J call TRBJ1-5, with 9 bases that match TRBD1. The CDR3 is made up of 14 amino acids. The V and J ends lost 6 bases and 3 bases, in that order; junction bases with no gene match: 3. CDR1 and CDR2 from the germline V gene are LNHDA and SQIVND (reference sequence). CDR3 DNA: TGTGCCAGTAGATGGGACAGGGTCAATCAGCCCCAGCATTTT. Encoded protein: CASRWDRVNQPQHF.

The chain is built from TRBV7-9 and TRBJ2-1; weak D call: TRBD1 (6 bases). Germline CDR1 and CDR2: SEHNR and FQNEAQ (reference sequence). The V end was cut by 4 bases, the J end by 8 bases, with 21 bases between. The CDR3 covers 16 residues. CDR3 residues: CASSSRGGQRAHEQFF. The CDR3 nucleotides read TGTGCCAGCAGCTCAAGGGGCGGACAGAGGGCCCATGAGCAGTTCTTC.

The chain is built from TRBV25-1 and TRBJ2-3; D may be TRBD2 (6 bases). The CDR3 length is 14 residues. The ends were cut back, 7 bases at V and 2 bases at J, with 13 bases in the middle. The germline gives CDR1 MGHDK, CDR2 SYGVNS. DNA of the CDR3: TGTGCCAGCAAGGGGTGGGAGGCCACAGATACGCAGTATTTT. Protein sequence: CASKGWEATDTQYF.

This chain joins TRBV9 and TRBJ2-1; D not certain. The V end was cut by 0 bases, the J end by 6 bases, with 13 bases between. The CDR3 has 15 residues. Germline V gene lookup returns CDR1 SGDLS and CDR2 YYNGEE. The CDR3 region is CASSVAGWNGNEQFF. The CDR3 DNA is TGTGCCAGCAGCGTAGCAGGATGGAACGGCAATGAGCAGTTCTTC.

The V and J genes are TRBV2 and TRBJ1-5; no definite D call. Trimming took off 7 bases at V and 0 bases at J, with 10 bases between the two ends. Germline values: CDR1 SNHLY, CDR2 FYNNEI. The CDR3 is made up of 14 amino acids. CDR3 in DNA: TGTGCCAGCATGCCGGGGAATAGCAATCAGCCCCAGCATTTT. It translates to CASMPGNSNQPQHF.

This clone was detected only once. The chain carries TRBV5-1 and TRBJ1-2; D is possibly TRBD1 (6 bases). Germline loops: CDR1 SGHRS, CDR2 YFSETQ. With 1 base removed from V and 0 bases from J, the gap between germline ends came to 13 bases. The CDR3 runs 16 residues. As DNA, the CDR3 is TGCGCCAGCAGCTTGACCCACAGGGCTACTAACTATGGCTACACCTTC. It yields the protein CASSLTHRATNYGYTF.

The CDR3: CASSTTGYNEQFF. In nucleotides, the CDR3 is TGTGCCAGCAGCACGACAGGGTACAATGAGCAGTTCTTC. The chain couples TRBV7-9 to TRBJ2-1; TRBD1 agrees at 7 bases. The CDR3 runs to 13 residues. The V and J ends lost 5 bases and 4 bases, in that order; junction bases with no gene match: 2. Germline loops: CDR1 SEHNR, CDR2 FQNEAQ (reference sequence).

The chain combines TRBV20-1 with TRBJ1-2; 8 nucleotides line up with TRBD1. J was trimmed by 7 bases and V by 5 bases; bases with no gene match: 3. Per the germline V gene, CDR1 is DFQATT and CDR2 is SNEGSKA (reference sequence). This CDR3 has 11 amino acids. The CDR3 loop reads CSAQGAAGYTF. In DNA form, the CDR3 reads TGCAGTGCTCAGGGGGCGGCTGGCTACACCTTC.

This clone was seen more than once but under ten times. The J gene is TRBJ2-1, the V gene TRBV7-9; 15 nucleotides agree with TRBD2. Germline V gene sequence: CDR1 SEHNR, CDR2 FQNEAQ (reference sequence). The J segment lost 9 bases and the V segment lost 4 bases, leaving 13 bases of the junction unmatched. CDR3 length: 18 residues. This chain's CDR3 is CASSSGLAGGRGLGEQFF. As DNA, the CDR3 is TGTGCCAGCAGCTCGGGACTAGCGGGGGGAAGAGGTTTAGGTGAGCAGTTCTTC.

The V call is TRBV6-4, the J call TRBJ2-1; 7 positions agree with TRBD2. The J segment lost 6 bases and the V segment lost 2 bases, leaving 4 bases of the junction unmatched. The CDR3 is 14 residues long. The germline gives CDR1 MRHNA, CDR2 SNTAGT. In DNA form, the CDR3 reads TGTGCCAGCAGTGACGGGGGGGAAACCAATGAGCAGTTCTTC. This codes for CASSDGGETNEQFF.